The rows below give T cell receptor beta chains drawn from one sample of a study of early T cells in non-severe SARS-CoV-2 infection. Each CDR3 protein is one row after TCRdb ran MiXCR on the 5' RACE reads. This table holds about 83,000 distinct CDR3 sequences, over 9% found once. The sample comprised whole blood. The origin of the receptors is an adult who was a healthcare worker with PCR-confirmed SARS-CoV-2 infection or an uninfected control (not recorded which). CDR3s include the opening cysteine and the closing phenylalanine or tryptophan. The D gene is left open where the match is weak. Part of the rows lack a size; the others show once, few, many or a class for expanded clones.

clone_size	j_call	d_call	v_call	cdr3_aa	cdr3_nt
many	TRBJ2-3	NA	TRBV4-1	CASSPRQDSHSDTQYF	TGCGCCAGCAGCCCCCGTCAGGACTCGCACTCCGATACGCAGTATTTT
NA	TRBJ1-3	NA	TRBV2	CASSPGPGNTIYF	TGTGCCAGCAGTCCGGGGCCTGGAAACACCATATATTTT
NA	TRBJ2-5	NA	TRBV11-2	CASRLTETQYF	TGTGCCAGCAGGTTGACGGAGACCCAGTACTTC
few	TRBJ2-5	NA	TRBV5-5	CASSFTSRETQYF	TGTGCCAGCAGCTTTACTAGCCGAGAGACCCAGTACTTC
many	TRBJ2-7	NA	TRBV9	CASSVGTNSYEQYF	TGTGCCAGCAGCGTAGGGACTAACTCCTACGAGCAGTACTTC
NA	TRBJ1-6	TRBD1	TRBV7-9	CASSSPGQIYNSPLHF	TGTGCCAGCAGCTCCCCGGGACAGATCTATAATTCACCCCTCCACTTT
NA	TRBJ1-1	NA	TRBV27	CATRLTGSSEAFF	TGTGCCACCAGGCTAACGGGTTCTTCGGAAGCTTTCTTT
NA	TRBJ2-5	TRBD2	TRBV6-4	CASSGEGSASGLQETQYF	TGTGCCAGCAGTGGCGAGGGCTCCGCTAGCGGATTACAAGAGACCCAGTACTTC
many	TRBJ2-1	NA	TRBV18	CASSPPQFSYNEQFF	TGTGCCAGCTCACCACCCCAATTCTCCTACAATGAGCAGTTCTTC
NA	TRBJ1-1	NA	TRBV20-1	CSARHRATEAFF	TGCAGTGCTAGGCACAGGGCGACTGAAGCTTTCTTT
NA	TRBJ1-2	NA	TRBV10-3	CAISESGTSNYGYTF	TGTGCCATCAGTGAGTCGGGGACATCTAACTATGGCTACACCTTC
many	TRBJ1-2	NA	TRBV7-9	CASSLIATPNYGYTF	TGTGCCAGCAGCTTAATCGCGACGCCTAACTATGGCTACACCTTC
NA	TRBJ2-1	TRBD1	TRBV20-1	CSARDTGGSSSYNEQFF	TGCAGTGCTAGAGATACAGGGGGCTCTTCCTCCTACAATGAGCAGTTCTTC
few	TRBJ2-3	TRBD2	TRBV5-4	CASSSWGLAGPTDTQYF	TGTGCCAGCAGCTCCTGGGGGCTAGCGGGACCCACAGATACGCAGTATTTT
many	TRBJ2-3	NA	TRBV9	CASSASRADTQYF	TGTGCCAGCAGCGCTTCTAGGGCAGATACGCAGTATTTT
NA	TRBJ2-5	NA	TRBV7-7	CASSLVSGMETQYF	TGTGCTAGCAGCTTAGTATCTGGGATGGAGACCCAGTACTTC
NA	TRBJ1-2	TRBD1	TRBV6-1	CASRGTGYGYTF	TGTGCCAGCAGGGGGACAGGGTATGGCTACACCTTC
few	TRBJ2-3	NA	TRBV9	CASSVSSTDTQYF	TGTGCCAGCAGCGTTTCTAGCACAGATACGCAGTATTTT
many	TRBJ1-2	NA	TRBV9	CASSPSTGYYGYTF	TGTGCCAGCAGCCCTTCGACAGGCTACTATGGCTACACCTTC
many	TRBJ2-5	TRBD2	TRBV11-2	CASSLSSGSGETQYF	TGTGCCAGCAGCTTATCTAGCGGGAGCGGTGAGACCCAGTACTTC
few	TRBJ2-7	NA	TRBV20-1	CSASRSASIYEQYF	TGCAGTGCTAGTAGGTCGGCATCGATCTACGAGCAGTACTTC
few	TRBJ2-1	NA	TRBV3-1	CASSQVRTNEQFF	TGTGCCAGCAGCCAAGTCCGAACTAATGAGCAGTTCTTC
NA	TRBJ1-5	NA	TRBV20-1	CSARDPGQNNQPQHF	TGCAGTGCTAGGGACCCCGGGCAGAACAATCAGCCCCAGCATTTT
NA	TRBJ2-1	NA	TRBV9	CASSVVGDNYNEQFF	TGTGCCAGCAGCGTAGTAGGGGATAACTACAATGAGCAGTTCTTC
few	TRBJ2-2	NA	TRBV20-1	CSASPGVNTGELFF	TGCAGTGCTAGCCCGGGCGTAAACACCGGGGAGCTGTTTTTT
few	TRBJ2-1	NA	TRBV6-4	CASSDSTSYNEQFF	TGTGCCAGCAGTGACTCGACTAGCTACAATGAGCAGTTCTTC
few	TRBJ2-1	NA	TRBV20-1	CSAFPPGPPLHEQFF	TGCAGTGCTTTCCCTCCGGGACCCCCGCTCCATGAGCAGTTCTTC
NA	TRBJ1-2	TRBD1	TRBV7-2	CASSPDVSLTGGDGYTF	TGTGCCAGCAGCCCAGACGTCTCCCTTACAGGGGGCGATGGCTACACCTTC
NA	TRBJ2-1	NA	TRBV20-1	CSARSFGRLSYNEQFF	TGCAGTGCTAGGAGTTTTGGCAGGCTCTCCTACAATGAGCAGTTCTTC
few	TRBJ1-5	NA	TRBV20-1	CSASSGREWQPQHF	TGCAGTGCTTCCTCAGGGAGGGAGTGGCAGCCCCAGCATTTT
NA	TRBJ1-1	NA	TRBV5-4	CASTFGTEAFF	TGTGCCAGCACCTTCGGGACTGAAGCTTTCTTT
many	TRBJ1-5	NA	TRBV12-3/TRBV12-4	CASSLENQPQHF	TGTGCCAGCAGTTTAGAGAATCAGCCCCAGCATTTT
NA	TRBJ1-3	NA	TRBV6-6	CASSSGRYSGNTIYF	TGTGCCAGCAGCTCAGGACGATACTCTGGAAACACCATATATTTT
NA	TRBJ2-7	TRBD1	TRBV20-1	CSDATGEQYF	TGCAGTGACGCGACAGGGGAGCAGTACTTC
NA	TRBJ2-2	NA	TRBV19	CASSIDVSTGELFF	TGTGCCAGTAGTATAGACGTGTCTACCGGGGAGCTGTTTTTT
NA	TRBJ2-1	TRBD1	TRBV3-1	CASSPTGGGYNEQFF	TGTGCCAGCAGCCCCACAGGGGGAGGTTACAATGAGCAGTTCTTC
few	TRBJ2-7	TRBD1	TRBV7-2	CASSSDSGTGSHEQYF	TGTGCCAGCAGCTCCGATTCCGGGACAGGGTCCCACGAGCAGTACTTC
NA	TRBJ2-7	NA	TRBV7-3	CASSFNPGYEQYF	TGTGCCAGCAGCTTTAATCCCGGGTACGAGCAGTACTTC
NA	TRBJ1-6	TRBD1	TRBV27	CASSDRGVGNSPLHF	TGTGCCAGCAGTGACAGGGGCGTTGGTAATTCACCCCTCCACTTT
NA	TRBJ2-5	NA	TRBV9	CASSDGGREFQETQYF	TGTGCCAGCAGCGACGGGGGGCGGGAGTTCCAAGAGACCCAGTACTTC
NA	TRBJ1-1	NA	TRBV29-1	CSVGGGGSLNTEAFF	TGCAGCGTCGGTGGGGGTGGCAGCCTGAACACTGAAGCTTTCTTT
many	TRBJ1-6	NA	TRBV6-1	CASSARVQKESPLHF	TGTGCCAGCAGTGCAAGGGTCCAAAAGGAATCACCCCTCCACTTT
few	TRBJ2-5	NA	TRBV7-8	CASSFYGADRGTQYF	TGTGCCAGCAGCTTCTATGGGGCCGACCGGGGGACCCAGTACTTC
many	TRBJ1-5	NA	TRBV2	CASTPWDRNQPQHF	TGTGCCAGCACCCCATGGGATCGCAATCAGCCCCAGCATTTT
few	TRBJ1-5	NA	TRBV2	CASSESPPQPQHF	TGTGCCAGCAGTGAAAGCCCCCCTCAGCCCCAGCATTTT
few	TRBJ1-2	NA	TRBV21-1	CASSKRTPGSYGYTF	TGTGCCAGCAGCAAAAGGACACCTGGTAGCTATGGCTACACCTTC
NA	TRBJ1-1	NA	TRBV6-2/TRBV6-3	CASSYQGHLNTEAFF	TGTGCCAGCAGCTACCAGGGACACTTGAACACTGAAGCTTTCTTT
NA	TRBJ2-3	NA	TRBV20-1	CSALGQYTDTQYF	TGCAGTGCTTTAGGACAGTACACAGATACGCAGTATTTT
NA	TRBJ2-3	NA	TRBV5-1	CASIEQDTDTQYF	TGCGCCAGCATAGAACAGGACACAGATACGCAGTATTTT
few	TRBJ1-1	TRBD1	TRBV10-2	CASREGAGGAFF	TGCGCCAGCAGGGAGGGTGCAGGGGGAGCTTTCTTT
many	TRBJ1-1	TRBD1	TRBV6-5	CASSYPGGSGEAFF	TGTGCCAGCAGTTACCCAGGGGGATCGGGTGAAGCTTTCTTT
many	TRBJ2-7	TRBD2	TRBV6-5	CASSKRTSGRDEQYF	TGTGCCAGCAGTAAACGGACTAGCGGGAGGGACGAGCAGTACTTC
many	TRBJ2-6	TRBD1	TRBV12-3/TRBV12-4	CASSGRTGPRSGANVLTF	TGTGCCAGCAGTGGGCGGACAGGGCCCCGCTCTGGGGCCAACGTCCTGACTTTC
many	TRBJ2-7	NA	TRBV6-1	CASTRQLGEQYF	TGTGCCAGCACCAGACAACTAGGGGAGCAGTACTTC
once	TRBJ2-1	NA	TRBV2	CASSEQSPGFEQFF	TGTGCCAGCAGTGAGCAGTCCCCTGGATTCGAGCAGTTCTTC
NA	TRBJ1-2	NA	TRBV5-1	CASSPEGLTIYGYTF	TGCGCCAGCAGTCCAGAGGGCCTGACTATCTATGGCTACACCTTC
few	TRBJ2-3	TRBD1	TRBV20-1	CSAIGQGERNTQYF	TGCAGTGCTATTGGACAGGGTGAGAGGAATACGCAGTATTTT